This T cell receptor (beta chain) was captured by sequencing in a study of fetal regulatory T cell absence and autoimmunity. Study results and caveats: Cord blood and pancreas showed broadly similar TRB gene family usage. Compared with cord blood, pancreas showed oligoclonal TCR enrichment, some clones over 90-fold. Antigen-driven pancreatic autoimmunity before birth in IPEX was inferred from oligoclonal enrichment.

Germline assignment: CDR1 SGHTA and CDR2 FQGNSA. V shed 6 bases, J shed 4 bases, and the junction held 4 bases outside the gene matches. The CDR3 sequence is 15 residues long. The method was immunoSEQ multiplex PCR; TCRdb's version includes in-frame clones alone and lacks a portion of them. The sample shows about 95,000 clones, around 72% of them seen only once. About this clone itself: What it binds is not known.

The receptor's source is a male donor with IPEX syndrome. Sequenced: pancreas tissue. This chain joins TRBV7-2 and TRBJ2-7; 15 nucleotides line up with TRBD2. The CDR3 protein is CASRSGTSGGYEQYF. The CDR3 DNA sequence: TGTGCCAGCAGGTCTGGGACTAGCGGGGGGTACGAGCAGTACTTC.